Following are 25 T cell receptor beta chains from one sample sequenced in a study of long-term antiretroviral therapy in people with HIV. The assay used was immunoSEQ (version v3.0), run at survey level. Data came from immunoSEQ multiplex PCR; TCRdb stores just in-frame clones and leaves some out. The table has under 50,000 clones, around nine tenths seen once. The sample consisted of unsorted PBMCs, taken just before starting antiretroviral therapy. The receptors come from a woman in her late teens or twenties with HIV.

The chain joins TRBV6-5 to TRBJ2-7; TRBD1 agrees at 7 bases. This CDR3 is built from 15 residues. CDR1 is MNHEY and CDR2 is SVGAGI in the germline V gene. The V and J ends lost 4 bases and 3 bases, in that order; junction bases with no gene match: 9. The CDR3 nucleotides are TGTGCCAGCAGTTTTATAGGGACAGCAGTCTACGAGCAGTACTTC. Protein: CASSFIGTAVYEQYF.

The chain carries TRBV6-6 and TRBJ1-2; 7 nucleotides line up with TRBD1. CDR1 is MNHNY and CDR2 is SVGAGI in the germline V gene (reference sequence). This CDR3 has 14 amino acids. V was clipped by 5 bases and J by 5 bases; unmatched bases: 8. The CDR3 sequence: CASSNDRAGYGYTF. The CDR3 coding sequence is TGTGCCAGCAGTAACGACAGGGCAGGATATGGCTACACCTTC.

This chain joins TRBV10-2 and TRBJ2-2; maybe TRBD1 (6 bases). This CDR3 is 14 amino acids long. V was trimmed by 8 bases and J by 3 bases, leaving 13 bases between them. The germline gives CDR1 WSHSY, CDR2 SAAADI. The CDR3 DNA follows: TGCGCCAGCCTCAGGGGACGGGACACCGGGGAGCTGTTTTTT. Residues: CASLRGRDTGELFF.

CDR3 residues: CASSLSPSPSTDTQYF. The CDR3 nucleotides read TGTGCCAGCAGCTTATCCCCAAGCCCTAGCACAGATACGCAGTATTTT. The chain is built from TRBV7-2 and TRBJ2-3; D not resolved. CDR3 size: 16 residues. From germline, CDR1 is SGHTA and CDR2 FQGNSA. V lost 2 bases to trimming and J lost 0 bases, with 12 bases between them.

V and J are TRBV6-6 and TRBJ2-5, with D maybe TRBD1 (5 bases). V lost 6 bases and J lost 2, with 7 bases in between. There are 12 residues in the CDR3. The V gene's germline CDR1 is MNHNY and CDR2 SVGAGI (reference sequence). The CDR3: CASSPGQETQYF. CDR3 DNA sequence: TGTGCCAGCAGCCCAGGGCAAGAGACCCAGTACTTC.

The chain employs TRBV21-1 and TRBJ1-2; TRBD1 reflects the table's D call only, with no check against the DNA. TRBV21-1 corresponds to a pseudogene. The CDR3 extends over 16 amino acids. The CDR3 is CASTTRRSRASKGYTF. DNA of the CDR3: TGTGCCAGCACCACCCGCAGGTCCAGGGCTAGTAAAGGCTACACCTTC.

The gene calls are TRBV5-6 and TRBJ1-1; D is possibly TRBD1 (6 bases). CDR3 length: 14 amino acids. V lost 0 bases to trimming and J lost 7 bases, with 13 bases between them. Germline V CDR1 and CDR2: SGHDT, YYEEEE. This chain's CDR3 is CASSLGGGAFEAFF. The CDR3 DNA reads TGTGCCAGCAGCTTGGGTGGGGGGGCTTTTGAAGCTTTCTTT.

This clone is categorized as medium-sized (0.01 to 0.1%). The V call is TRBV2, the J call TRBJ2-1, with TRBD2 matching over 11 bases. V was clipped by 10 bases and J by 8 bases; unmatched bases: 10. The CDR3 consists of 14 residues. CDR1 and CDR2 (germline): SNHLY, FYNNEI. CDR3 in amino acids: CATETSGSVDEQFF. CDR3 sequence (DNA): TGTGCCACCGAAACTAGCGGGAGTGTTGATGAGCAGTTCTTC.

The rearrangement joins TRBV6-5 to TRBJ2-3; no firm D call. This CDR3 is built from 13 residues. Germline V gene lookup returns CDR1 MNHEY and CDR2 SVGAGI. Trimming removed 2 bases from V and 6 bases from J, with 9 bases in between. The chain's CDR3 is CASSYGAADTQYF. In DNA, the CDR3 is TGTGCCAGCAGTTACGGCGCGGCCGATACGCAGTATTTT.

This clone is medium-sized (0.01 to 0.1%). V gene TRBV6-4 combines with J gene TRBJ1-1, with 8 bases identical to TRBD1. The V and J ends lost 7 bases and 11 bases, in that order; junction bases with no gene match: 6. Per germline, CDR1 MRHNA and CDR2 SNTAGT. This CDR3 contains 11 residues. The CDR3 sequence: CASTSGGIAFF. The CDR3 region has the DNA TGTGCCAGCACCTCAGGGGGCATTGCTTTCTTT.

This chain uses TRBV28 with TRBJ2-7, with 10 bases fitting TRBD1. Germline trimming cut 4 bases from V and 2 bases from J; bases unmatched to any gene: 14. Germline CDR1 and CDR2: MDHEN and SYDVKM. This CDR3 contains 18 residues. CDR3 region: CASSSLGGQGQIAYEQYF. DNA of the CDR3: TGTGCCAGCAGTTCCCTTGGGGGACAGGGGCAGATCGCCTACGAGCAGTACTTC.

The V and J genes are TRBV18 and TRBJ2-3; tentatively, D is TRBD1 (6 bases). Germline CDR1 KGHSH, CDR2 LQKENI. Between the trimmed V and J ends, which lost 5 bases and 2 bases, there was a span of 11 bases. This CDR3 contains 14 residues. CDR3 DNA sequence: TGTGCCAGCTCATCCGGACAGAACACAGATACGCAGTATTTT. It codes for CASSSGQNTDTQYF.

The V and J genes are TRBV7-6 and TRBJ2-5, with D unclear. The V gene's germline CDR1 is SGHVS and CDR2 FNYEAQ. V lost 0 bases and J lost 5, with 4 bases in between. This CDR3 comprises 12 residues. CDR3 protein: CASSLAGETQYF. In DNA, the CDR3 is TGTGCCAGCAGCTTAGCAGGGGAGACCCAGTACTTC.

This clone counts as medium-sized. J is TRBJ2-7 and V is TRBV7-9, with D maybe TRBD2 (6 bases). The CDR3 consists of 14 residues. The germline CDR1 and CDR2 sequences are SEHNR and FQNEAQ (reference sequence). Trimming cost V 5 bases and J 3 bases, with 14 bases left between them. The CDR3 loop reads CASSPSGGIYEQYF. The DNA for the CDR3 is TGTGCCAGCAGCCCCTCGGGCGGGATCTACGAGCAGTACTTC.

V usage is TRBV7-2 and J usage is TRBJ2-5, with D maybe TRBD2 (5 bases). The germline V and J ends were trimmed by 4 bases and 3 bases, with 18 bases remaining between them. The CDR3 sequence is 16 residues long. CDR1 and CDR2 (germline): SGHTA, FQGNSA. The CDR3 sequence: CASSSHAPGVKETQYF. For the CDR3, the DNA is TGTGCCAGCAGCTCCCATGCACCCGGGGTGAAAGAGACCCAGTACTTC.

The V gene is TRBV5-6, the J gene TRBJ1-2; TRBD1 matches at 12 bases. Germline V gene lookup returns CDR1 SGHDT and CDR2 YYEEEE. The CDR3 contains 17 residues. V lost 3 bases to trimming and J lost 0 bases; unmatched junction nucleotides: 6. DNA of the CDR3: TGTGCCAGCAGCTCAGCGGGACAGGGGGCCTCTAACTATGGCTACACCTTC. The encoded protein is CASSSAGQGASNYGYTF.

This clone was seen only a few times. The chain carries TRBV29-1 and TRBJ1-3; D is perhaps TRBD1 (5 bases). Germline CDR1 SQVTM, CDR2 ANQGSEA. V lost 3 bases and J 4 bases, leaving 7 bases between the germline ends. This CDR3 spans 12 amino acids. Here the CDR3 DNA reads TGCAGCGTTGATAAGGGGGGAAACACCATATATTTT. This sequence encodes CSVDKGGNTIYF. Variable domain in full (rest from reference TRBV29-1 and TRBJ1-3): SAVISQKPSRDICQRGTSLTIQCQVDSQVTMMFWYRQQPGQSLTLIATANQGSEATYESGFVIDKFPISRPNLTFSTLTVSNMSPEDSSIYLCSVDKGGNTIYFGEGSWLTVV.

The gene calls are TRBV4-2 and TRBJ1-2; 10 positions match TRBD1. The CDR3 loop spans 15 amino acids. J lost 2 bases, V lost 1 base, and 1 base had no gene match. Germline V CDR1 and CDR2: LGHNA, YNFKEQ. The DNA of the CDR3 is TGTGCCAGCAGCCAAGGGGACAGGGGAAACTATGGCTACACCTTC. It is translated as CASSQGDRGNYGYTF.

The V call is TRBV7-9, the J call TRBJ2-5; D gene ambiguous. CDR1 and CDR2 from the germline V gene are SEHNR and FQNEAQ (reference sequence). The CDR3 is 14 amino acids. V lost 0 bases and J lost 2, with 7 bases in between. In nucleotides, the CDR3 is TGTGCCAGCAGCTTAGCGAACTTTCAAGAGACCCAGTACTTC. Translating it yields CASSLANFQETQYF.

This CDR3 reads CASTRTGRTEAFF. The CDR3 DNA sequence: TGTGCCAGCACTAGGACAGGGAGGACTGAAGCTTTCTTT. This rearrangement joins TRBV27 to TRBJ1-1; 8 nucleotides align to TRBD1. V lost 7 bases and J lost 5; bases outside the gene matches: 6. CDR1 MNHEY and CDR2 SMNVEV come from the germline V gene (reference sequence). The CDR3 consists of 13 residues.

This chain links TRBV27 with TRBJ1-5, with 7 bases identical to TRBD1. Germline CDR1 and CDR2: MNHEY and SMNVEV (reference sequence). Losses at the gene ends were 2 bases for V and 4 bases for J; bases not matched to a gene: 5. This CDR3 region has 15 residues. The CDR3 region has the DNA TGTGCCAGCAGTTTACTGGTGGGACAGAATCAGCCCCAGCATTTT. Translated: CASSLLVGQNQPQHF.

CDR3 DNA: TGCGCCAGCAGTTCAGGGGGCGCCTCAGATACGCAGTATTTT. Translation: CASSSGGASDTQYF. The V gene is TRBV10-2, the J gene TRBJ2-3, with 8 bases fitting TRBD1. In germline, CDR1 is WSHSY, CDR2 SAAADI. The CDR3 has 14 amino acids. The junction had 5 bases not matched to a gene; V was cut back by 5 bases and J by 4 bases.

The chain recombines TRBV6-6 with TRBJ2-3; 7 nucleotides agree with TRBD1. Germline lookup yields CDR1 MNHNY and CDR2 SVGAGI (reference sequence). Trimming took 5 bases from V and 7 from J; bases not matched to a gene: 3. The length of the CDR3 is 12 residues. The CDR3 nucleotides read TGTGCCAGCAGTACAGGGGCAAATACGCAGTATTTT. Encoded protein: CASSTGANTQYF.

The rearrangement uses TRBV13 and TRBJ1-1, with D unclear. Germline lookup yields CDR1 PRHDT and CDR2 FYEKMQ (reference sequence). The length of the CDR3 is 12 residues. Trimming took off 2 bases at V and 7 bases at J, with 8 bases between the two ends. CDR3: CASSLRRVEAFF. As DNA, the CDR3 is TGTGCCAGCAGCTTACGAAGGGTTGAAGCTTTCTTT.

The CDR3 DNA is TGTGCCAGCAGATCGGGCCTTTCCTACGAGCAGTACTTC. It translates to CASRSGLSYEQYF. This chain connects TRBV28 to TRBJ2-7, with D hard to call. The V end was cut by 6 bases, the J end by 1 base, with 10 bases between. Germline CDR1 is MDHEN and CDR2 is SYDVKM. CDR3 length equals 13 residues.